Reported below is one T cell receptor beta chain. The antigen remains undetermined. The data were taken from a study of OX40 agonist ivuxolimab in advanced cancers. Looking at the study overall: Patients' therapy was ivuxolimab, an antibody that acts as an agonist of OX40 (CD134).

This table comes from immunoSEQ multiplex PCR, and its TCRdb copy is limited to in-frame clones, with some not included. The sample holds some 66,000 clones, about 88% seen once. Study results and limitations: With doses of 0.1 to 3.0 mg/kg, CD4+ and CD8+ blood T cells had undergone clonal expansion by week 6.

Germline trimming cut 0 bases from V and 5 bases from J; bases unmatched to any gene: 10. Germline CDR1 SGHTA, CDR2 FQGNSA. The CDR3 is 18 amino acids. The J gene is TRBJ2-5, the V gene TRBV7-2, with 12 bases matching TRBD2. The sequencing used CD4+ or CD8+ T cells sorted from blood, collected in a trial of the OX40 agonist ivuxolimab. This clonotype originated in an adult with an advanced solid tumor such as melanoma, head and neck, liver or kidney cancer. The CDR3 bases are TGTGCCAGCAGCTTAGCGCGGCTAGCGGGAGGGCCGGGTGAGACCCAGTACTTC. This encodes CASSLARLAGGPGETQYF. The whole variable domain, remainder taken from reference TRBV7-2 and TRBJ2-5, is GAGVSQSPSNKVTEKGKDVELRCDPISGHTALYWYRQSLGQGLEFLIYFQGNSAPDKSGLPSDRFSAERTGGSVSTLTIQRTQQEDSAVYLCASSLARLAGGPGETQYFGPGTRLLVL.